Reported below is one TCR beta chain. The method was immunoSEQ multiplex PCR; TCRdb's version includes in-frame clones alone and lacks a portion of them. The sample records 65,000 or so clones, roughly 94% being singletons. The data stem from a study of cytomegalovirus exposure and HLA in healthy donors. Trimming removed 3 bases from V and 2 bases from J, with 17 bases in between. The CDR3 extends over 16 amino acids. In germline, CDR1 is MDHEN, CDR2 SYDVKM. The clonotype was recovered from a woman between 18 and 30 years old in good health and CMV-seronegative. The sequenced sample consisted of PBMCs. This rearrangement joins TRBV28 to TRBJ2-7; TRBD2 is a possible D gene (6 bases). CDR3 sequence reads: CASSFSLRDGTYEQYF. The CDR3 DNA follows: TGTGCCAGCAGTTTTTCTTTGCGGGACGGAACCTACGAGCAGTACTTC.